Listed below are T cell receptor beta chains from one sample, sequenced in a study of immune cell composition in non-small cell lung cancer. TCRdb's table, derived via immunoSEQ multiplex PCR, lists solely in-frame clones and lacks some. Altogether several thousand clones are present, 78% being singletons, with the ten largest covering less than 9.5%. Material: lung tumor tissue. The receptor set was obtained from a human donor with non-small cell lung cancer. CDR3s include the opening cysteine and the closing phenylalanine or tryptophan. Each record gives: CDR3 protein, CDR3 DNA, clone size, D gene, CDR3 length, J gene, V gene. D genes are given only for firm matches. Not every row has a clone size; where given, it reads once, few, many or a size class.

cdr3_aa: CASSLGGDQPQHF
cdr3_nt: TGTGCCAGCAGCCTCGGGGGGGATCAGCCCCAGCATTTT
clone_size: once
d_call: -
cdr3_length: 13
j_call: TRBJ1-5
v_call: TRBV11-2

cdr3_aa: CASSLIINTEAFF
cdr3_nt: TGCGCCAGCAGCTTGATCATTAACACTGAAGCTTTCTTT
clone_size: -
d_call: -
cdr3_length: 13
j_call: TRBJ1-1
v_call: TRBV5-1

cdr3_aa: CASSFGPGQGYTEAFF
cdr3_nt: TGTGCCAGCAGCTTTGGGCCGGGACAGGGGTATACTGAAGCTTTCTTT
clone_size: -
d_call: TRBD1
cdr3_length: 16
j_call: TRBJ1-1
v_call: TRBV11-2

cdr3_aa: CASTSGANYGYTF
cdr3_nt: TGCGCCAGCACTAGCGGAGCTAACTATGGCTACACCTTC
clone_size: -
d_call: -
cdr3_length: 13
j_call: TRBJ1-2
v_call: TRBV5-1

cdr3_aa: CAWSVLTSGGGETQYF
cdr3_nt: TGTGCCTGGAGTGTACTGACAAGCGGGGGTGGGGAGACCCAGTACTTC
clone_size: -
d_call: TRBD2
cdr3_length: 16
j_call: TRBJ2-5
v_call: TRBV30

cdr3_aa: CASSLDLYEQYF
cdr3_nt: TGTGCCAGCAGCTTGGATCTTTACGAGCAGTACTTC
clone_size: -
d_call: -
cdr3_length: 12
j_call: TRBJ2-7
v_call: TRBV5-4

cdr3_aa: CASRETTVANEKLFF
cdr3_nt: TGCGCCAGCAGGGAGACGACAGTTGCTAATGAAAAACTGTTTTTT
clone_size: once
d_call: -
cdr3_length: 15
j_call: TRBJ1-4
v_call: TRBV5-1

cdr3_aa: CASSLQGREETQYF
cdr3_nt: TGTGCCAGCAGCTTACAGGGTAGAGAAGAGACCCAGTACTTC
clone_size: medium-sized
d_call: -
cdr3_length: 14
j_call: TRBJ2-5
v_call: TRBV7-9

cdr3_aa: CAWSLTSSYEQYF
cdr3_nt: TGTGCCTGGAGCCTGACTAGCTCCTACGAGCAGTACTTC
clone_size: -
d_call: -
cdr3_length: 13
j_call: TRBJ2-7
v_call: TRBV30

cdr3_aa: CASSLSQAGELFF
cdr3_nt: TGTGCCAGCAGCCTGAGTCAAGCCGGGGAGCTGTTTTTT
clone_size: -
d_call: -
cdr3_length: 13
j_call: TRBJ2-2
v_call: TRBV11-2

cdr3_aa: CASSQAGNRGGYTF
cdr3_nt: TGTGCCAGCAGCCAAGCGGGCAACAGGGGTGGCTACACCTTC
clone_size: -
d_call: TRBD1
cdr3_length: 14
j_call: TRBJ1-2
v_call: TRBV4-2

cdr3_aa: CASSAIDSLNEKLFF
cdr3_nt: TGTGCCAGCAGTGCGATTGACAGCCTTAATGAAAAACTGTTTTTT
clone_size: few
d_call: -
cdr3_length: 15
j_call: TRBJ1-4
v_call: TRBV27

cdr3_aa: CASSSLAGGTNEQFF
cdr3_nt: TGTGCCAGCAGTTCCCTAGCGGGGGGTACCAATGAGCAGTTCTTC
clone_size: -
d_call: TRBD2
cdr3_length: 15
j_call: TRBJ2-1
v_call: TRBV28

cdr3_aa: CASSLGPEQPQHF
cdr3_nt: TGTGCCAGCAGCTTAGGACCGGAGCAGCCCCAGCATTTT
clone_size: once
d_call: -
cdr3_length: 13
j_call: TRBJ1-5
v_call: TRBV7-8

cdr3_aa: CASSQERLGGYTF
cdr3_nt: TGCGCCAGCAGCCAGGAACGACTTGGGGGCTACACCTTC
clone_size: once
d_call: -
cdr3_length: 13
j_call: TRBJ1-2
v_call: TRBV4-1

cdr3_aa: CASSLGGGGDGYTF
cdr3_nt: TGTGCCAGCAGCTTAGGGGGGGGCGGGGACGGCTACACCTTC
clone_size: -
d_call: -
cdr3_length: 14
j_call: TRBJ1-2
v_call: TRBV7-8

cdr3_aa: CASSQVGLGGSYNEQFF
cdr3_nt: TGTGCCAGCAGCCAAGTCGGCCTGGGGGGCTCCTACAATGAGCAGTTCTTC
clone_size: -
d_call: -
cdr3_length: 17
j_call: TRBJ2-1
v_call: TRBV14

cdr3_aa: CASSEGTSGGSRQFF
cdr3_nt: TGTGCCAGCAGTGAGGGGACTAGCGGGGGTAGTCGGCAGTTCTTC
clone_size: -
d_call: TRBD2
cdr3_length: 15
j_call: TRBJ2-1
v_call: TRBV2

cdr3_aa: CASSLTGTGTGYTF
cdr3_nt: TGTGCCAGCAGCCTTACCGGGACAGGGACTGGCTACACCTTC
clone_size: few
d_call: TRBD1
cdr3_length: 14
j_call: TRBJ1-2
v_call: TRBV9

cdr3_aa: CASSPTGYYGYTF
cdr3_nt: TGTGCCAGCAGCCCCACAGGGTACTATGGCTACACCTTC
clone_size: -
d_call: -
cdr3_length: 13
j_call: TRBJ1-2
v_call: TRBV27

cdr3_aa: CATSLTGANEQFF
cdr3_nt: TGTGCCACCTCCCTCACAGGGGCCAATGAGCAGTTCTTC
clone_size: -
d_call: TRBD1
cdr3_length: 13
j_call: TRBJ2-1
v_call: TRBV15

cdr3_aa: CATSRDRATDTQYF
cdr3_nt: TGTGCCACCAGCAGAGATCGAGCGACAGATACGCAGTATTTT
clone_size: few
d_call: -
cdr3_length: 14
j_call: TRBJ2-3
v_call: TRBV15

cdr3_aa: CASSSTGTGSEQYF
cdr3_nt: TGTGCCAGCAGCTCGACCGGGACAGGGAGCGAGCAGTACTTC
clone_size: once
d_call: TRBD1
cdr3_length: 14
j_call: TRBJ2-7
v_call: TRBV7-8

cdr3_aa: CAIAPTPRNEQFF
cdr3_nt: TGTGCCATCGCGCCTACGCCTCGGAATGAGCAGTTCTTC
clone_size: -
d_call: -
cdr3_length: 13
j_call: TRBJ2-1
v_call: TRBV10-3

cdr3_aa: CASSRFGGPNYGYTF
cdr3_nt: TGCGCCAGCAGCCGGTTCGGGGGACCTAACTATGGCTACACCTTC
clone_size: -
d_call: -
cdr3_length: 15
j_call: TRBJ1-2
v_call: TRBV4-3

cdr3_aa: CASSYGGNTGELFF
cdr3_nt: TGTGCCAGCAGTTACGGCGGGAACACCGGGGAGCTGTTTTTT
clone_size: -
d_call: -
cdr3_length: 14
j_call: TRBJ2-2
v_call: TRBV6-6

cdr3_aa: CAWSATGGSTDTQYF
cdr3_nt: TGTGCCTGGAGTGCGACGGGGGGGAGCACAGATACGCAGTATTTT
clone_size: -
d_call: TRBD2
cdr3_length: 15
j_call: TRBJ2-3
v_call: TRBV30

cdr3_aa: CASSPQDSYEQYF
cdr3_nt: TGTGCCAGCAGCCCTCAAGACAGTTACGAGCAGTACTTC
clone_size: once
d_call: -
cdr3_length: 13
j_call: TRBJ2-7
v_call: TRBV7-2

cdr3_aa: CASSMGQVWGREQFF
cdr3_nt: TGCGCCAGCAGCATGGGACAGGTCTGGGGACGGGAGCAGTTCTTC
clone_size: -
d_call: TRBD1
cdr3_length: 15
j_call: TRBJ2-1
v_call: TRBV5-1

cdr3_aa: CASSDNGGRPYEQYF
cdr3_nt: TGTGCCAGCAGTGATAACGGGGGGCGTCCCTACGAGCAGTACTTC
clone_size: -
d_call: -
cdr3_length: 15
j_call: TRBJ2-7
v_call: TRBV28

cdr3_aa: CASSFNRGQTEAFF
cdr3_nt: TGTGCCAGCAGCTTTAACAGGGGGCAAACTGAAGCTTTCTTT
clone_size: few
d_call: TRBD1
cdr3_length: 14
j_call: TRBJ1-1
v_call: TRBV7-8

cdr3_aa: CASSLDRGGNSPLHF
cdr3_nt: TGCGCCAGCAGCTTGGACAGGGGTGGTAATTCACCCCTCCACTTT
clone_size: -
d_call: TRBD1
cdr3_length: 15
j_call: TRBJ1-6
v_call: TRBV5-1

cdr3_aa: CASSSGLAEETQYF
cdr3_nt: TGTGCCAGCAGCTCCGGACTAGCGGAAGAGACCCAGTACTTC
clone_size: -
d_call: TRBD2
cdr3_length: 14
j_call: TRBJ2-5
v_call: TRBV11-3

cdr3_aa: CASSDPDRGETQYF
cdr3_nt: TGTGCCAGCAGTGACCCGGACAGGGGAGAGACCCAGTACTTC
clone_size: -
d_call: TRBD1
cdr3_length: 14
j_call: TRBJ2-5
v_call: TRBV25-1

cdr3_aa: CASSQGTSGWPQHF
cdr3_nt: TGCGCCAGCAGCCAGGGGACAAGTGGGTGGCCCCAGCATTTT
clone_size: -
d_call: -
cdr3_length: 14
j_call: TRBJ1-5
v_call: TRBV5-1

cdr3_aa: CASSNRQGSPLHF
cdr3_nt: TGTGCCAGCAGCAATCGACAGGGTTCACCCCTCCACTTT
clone_size: -
d_call: TRBD1
cdr3_length: 13
j_call: TRBJ1-6
v_call: TRBV7-6

cdr3_aa: CASRTGLQETQYF
cdr3_nt: TGTGCCAGCAGGACGGGACTACAAGAGACCCAGTACTTC
clone_size: -
d_call: TRBD2
cdr3_length: 13
j_call: TRBJ2-5
v_call: TRBV5-5

cdr3_aa: CASSLAGSNQPQHF
cdr3_nt: TGTGCCAGCAGCTTGGCAGGGAGCAATCAGCCCCAGCATTTT
clone_size: -
d_call: -
cdr3_length: 14
j_call: TRBJ1-5
v_call: TRBV5-4

cdr3_aa: CASSERLGGQPNEKLFF
cdr3_nt: TGTGCCAGCAGTGAAAGATTAGGTGGGCAGCCTAATGAAAAACTGTTTTTT
clone_size: -
d_call: -
cdr3_length: 17
j_call: TRBJ1-4
v_call: TRBV6-1

cdr3_aa: CASSFTRSSLNTEAFF
cdr3_nt: TGTGCCAGCAGCTTTACCCGGTCGTCCTTGAACACTGAAGCTTTCTTT
clone_size: once
d_call: -
cdr3_length: 16
j_call: TRBJ1-1
v_call: TRBV7-8

cdr3_aa: CASSYSMQGMGSPLHF
cdr3_nt: TGTGCCAGCAGTTACTCGATGCAGGGGATGGGTTCACCCCTCCACTTT
clone_size: -
d_call: -
cdr3_length: 16
j_call: TRBJ1-6
v_call: TRBV6-5

cdr3_aa: CSVNPDDLAQYF
cdr3_nt: TGCAGCGTTAACCCGGATGATCTAGCGCAGTATTTT
clone_size: -
d_call: -
cdr3_length: 12
j_call: TRBJ2-3
v_call: TRBV29-1

cdr3_aa: CATQGRGFGYTF
cdr3_nt: TGTGCCACTCAAGGGAGAGGGTTTGGCTACACCTTC
clone_size: -
d_call: -
cdr3_length: 12
j_call: TRBJ1-2
v_call: TRBV27

cdr3_aa: CATSRAGTGRNTIYF
cdr3_nt: TGTGCCACCAGCAGAGCCGGGACAGGGAGAAACACCATATATTTT
clone_size: -
d_call: TRBD1
cdr3_length: 15
j_call: TRBJ1-3
v_call: TRBV15

cdr3_aa: CASSYSIGLSGELFF
cdr3_nt: TGTGCCAGCAGTTACTCGATTGGGCTATCCGGGGAGCTGTTTTTT
clone_size: -
d_call: -
cdr3_length: 15
j_call: TRBJ2-2
v_call: TRBV6-5

cdr3_aa: CASSSEGNTIYF
cdr3_nt: TGTGCCAGCAGCTCGGAGGGGAACACCATATATTTT
clone_size: -
d_call: -
cdr3_length: 12
j_call: TRBJ1-3
v_call: TRBV11-2

cdr3_aa: CSVELPRNTEAFF
cdr3_nt: TGCAGCGTTGAGCTTCCGAGGAACACTGAAGCTTTCTTT
clone_size: few
d_call: -
cdr3_length: 13
j_call: TRBJ1-1
v_call: TRBV29-1

cdr3_aa: CASSSWTGGSYNEQFF
cdr3_nt: TGTGCCAGCAGCTCCTGGACAGGGGGCTCCTACAATGAGCAGTTCTTC
clone_size: -
d_call: TRBD1
cdr3_length: 16
j_call: TRBJ2-1
v_call: TRBV7-3

cdr3_aa: CASSQGEGENTEAFF
cdr3_nt: TGTGCCAGCAGCCAAGGTGAGGGAGAGAACACTGAAGCTTTCTTT
clone_size: -
d_call: -
cdr3_length: 15
j_call: TRBJ1-1
v_call: TRBV4-2

cdr3_aa: CASSSWTSPEQYF
cdr3_nt: TGTGCCAGCAGCTCTTGGACAAGTCCGGAGCAGTACTTC
clone_size: -
d_call: -
cdr3_length: 13
j_call: TRBJ2-7
v_call: TRBV5-4